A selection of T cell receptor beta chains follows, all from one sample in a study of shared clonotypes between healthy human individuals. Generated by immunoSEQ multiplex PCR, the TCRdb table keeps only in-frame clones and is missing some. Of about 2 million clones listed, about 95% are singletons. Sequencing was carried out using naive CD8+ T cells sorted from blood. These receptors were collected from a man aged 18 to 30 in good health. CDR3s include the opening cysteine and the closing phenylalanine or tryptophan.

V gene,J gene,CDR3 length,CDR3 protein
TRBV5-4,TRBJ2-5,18,CASRGFNSGRDLQETQYF
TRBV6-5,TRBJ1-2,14,CASSYRPGWDGYTF
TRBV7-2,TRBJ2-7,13,CASSLQNSYEQYF
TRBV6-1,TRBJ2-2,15,CASSERDRAPGELFF
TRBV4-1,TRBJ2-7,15,CASSPRLAGGEEQYF
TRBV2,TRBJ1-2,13,CASSEGAGYGYTF
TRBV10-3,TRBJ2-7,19,CAISEPTSPRDGFPYEQYF
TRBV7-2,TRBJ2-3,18,CASSPTFSLAELLDTQYF
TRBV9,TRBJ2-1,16,CASSEMTSGNYNEQFF
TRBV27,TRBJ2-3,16,CASSLILAGGTDTQYF
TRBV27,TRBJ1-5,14,CASSPLGGNQPQHF
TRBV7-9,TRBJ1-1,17,CASSALQGVSPNTEAFF
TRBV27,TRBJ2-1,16,CASSLSAGGPYNEQFF
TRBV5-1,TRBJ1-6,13,CASSPRGESPLHF
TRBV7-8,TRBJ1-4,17,CASSLEFIGTGNEKLFF
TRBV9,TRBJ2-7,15,CASSVVPSGVYEQYF
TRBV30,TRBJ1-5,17,CAWSGDVMGGIGQPQHF
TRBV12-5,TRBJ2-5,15,CASGLVPGAGKTQYF
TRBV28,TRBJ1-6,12,CASSFEDSPLHF
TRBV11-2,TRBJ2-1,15,CASSSTSISYNEQFF
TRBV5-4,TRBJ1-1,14,CASSRGGENTEAFF
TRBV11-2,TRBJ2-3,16,CASSFDPLAGTDTQYF
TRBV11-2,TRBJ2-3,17,CASSLGEIAGSTDTQYF
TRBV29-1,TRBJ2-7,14,CSVETGTGGNEQYF
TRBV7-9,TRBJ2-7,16,CASSFGYGIAGDEQYF
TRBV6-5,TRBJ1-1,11,CASSYKGEAFF
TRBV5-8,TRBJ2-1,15,CASSHFDSSYNEQFF
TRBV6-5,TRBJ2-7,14,CASSYSSPLREQYF
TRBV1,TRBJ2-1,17,CTSSQEGRGGAYNEQFF
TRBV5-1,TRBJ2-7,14,CASSLNSASYEQYF
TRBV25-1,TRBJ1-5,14,CASSPGDSNQPQHF
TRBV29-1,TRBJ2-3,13,CSVEGQSTDTQYF
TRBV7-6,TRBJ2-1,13,CASTTGGAEEQFF
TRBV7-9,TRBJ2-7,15,CASSLVGGSSYEQYF
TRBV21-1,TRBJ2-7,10,CASDTYEQYF
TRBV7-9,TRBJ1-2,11,CASSLDRGYTF
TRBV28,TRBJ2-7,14,CASSFRDGTYEQYF